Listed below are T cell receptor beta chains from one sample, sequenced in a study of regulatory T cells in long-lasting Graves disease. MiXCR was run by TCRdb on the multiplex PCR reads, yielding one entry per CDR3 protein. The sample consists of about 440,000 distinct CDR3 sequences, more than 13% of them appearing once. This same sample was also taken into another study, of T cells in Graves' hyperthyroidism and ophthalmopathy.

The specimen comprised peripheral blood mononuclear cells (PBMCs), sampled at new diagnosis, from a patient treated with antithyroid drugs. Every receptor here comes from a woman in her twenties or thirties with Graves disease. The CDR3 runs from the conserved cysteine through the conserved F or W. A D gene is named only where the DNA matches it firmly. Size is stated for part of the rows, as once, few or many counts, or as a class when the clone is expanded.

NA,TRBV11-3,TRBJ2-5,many,CASRKDGSIGETQYF,TGTGCCAGCCGAAAGGACGGGAGCATCGGGGAGACCCAGTACTTC
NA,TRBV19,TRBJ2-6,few,CASSTDRFSGANVLTF,TGTGCCAGTAGTACTGACAGATTCTCTGGGGCCAACGTCCTGACTTTC
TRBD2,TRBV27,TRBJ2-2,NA,CASSLKYPSGKDRELFF,TGTGCCAGCAGTTTAAAGTACCCTAGCGGAAAGGACAGGGAGCTGTTTTTT
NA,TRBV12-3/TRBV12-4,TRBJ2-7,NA,CASSLTSREQYF,TGTGCCAGCAGTCTCACATCACGCGAGCAGTACTTC
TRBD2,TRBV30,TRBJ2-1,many,CAWSDYSGRVGASSYNEQFF,TGTGCCTGGAGTGACTATAGCGGGAGGGTGGGGGCCAGCTCCTACAATGAGCAGTTCTTC
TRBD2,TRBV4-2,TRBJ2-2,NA,CASSPSGRTPGELFF,TGTGCCAGCAGCCCCAGCGGGAGGACGCCCGGGGAGCTGTTTTTT
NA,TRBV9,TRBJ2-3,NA,CASSVEGADTQYF,TGTGCCAGCAGCGTAGAAGGGGCAGATACGCAGTATTTT
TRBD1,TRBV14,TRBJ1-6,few,CASSRLHHGTGNSPLHF,TGTGCCAGCAGCCGTCTTCACCACGGGACAGGCAATTCACCCCTCCACTTT
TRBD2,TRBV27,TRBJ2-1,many,CASSSWSAGAYNEQFF,TGTGCCAGCAGCTCATGGTCGGCGGGGGCCTACAATGAGCAGTTCTTC
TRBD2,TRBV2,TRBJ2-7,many,CASSDSGNYEQYF,TGTGCCAGCAGTGATAGCGGGAATTACGAGCAGTACTTC
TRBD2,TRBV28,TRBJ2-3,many,CASSLQTSGRAIYTQYF,TGTGCCAGCAGTTTACAGACTAGCGGGAGGGCCATCTATACGCAGTATTTT
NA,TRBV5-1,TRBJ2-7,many,CASSRTDSYEQYF,TGCGCCAGCAGCCGAACAGACAGCTACGAGCAGTACTTC
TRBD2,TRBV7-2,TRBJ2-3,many,CASNPRVAGGTDTQYF,TGTGCCAGCAACCCTCGGGTAGCGGGAGGAACAGATACGCAGTATTTT
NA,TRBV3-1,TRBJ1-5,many,CASSETGNSNQPQHF,TGTGCCAGCAGCGAGACGGGGAATAGCAATCAGCCCCAGCATTTT
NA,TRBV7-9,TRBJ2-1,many,CASSQPSDGGSYNEQFF,TGTGCCAGCAGCCAACCCTCTGACGGGGGATCCTACAATGAGCAGTTCTTC
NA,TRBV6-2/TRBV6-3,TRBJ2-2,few,CASSFQAGNTGELFF,TGTGCCAGCAGTTTTCAAGCGGGGAACACCGGGGAGCTGTTTTTT
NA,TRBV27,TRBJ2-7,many,CASSIQGEQYF,TGTGCCAGCAGCATTCAGGGAGAGCAGTACTTC
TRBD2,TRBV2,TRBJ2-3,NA,CASNTGTSGSADTQYF,TGTGCCAGCAACACCGGGACTAGCGGGAGCGCAGATACGCAGTATTTT
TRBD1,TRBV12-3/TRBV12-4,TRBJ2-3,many,CASSDGQASTDTQYF,TGTGCCAGCAGCGACGGACAGGCTAGCACAGATACGCAGTATTTT
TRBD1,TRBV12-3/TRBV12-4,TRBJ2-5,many,CASSRLDRAQETQYF,TGTGCCAGCAGTAGGTTGGACAGGGCCCAAGAGACCCAGTACTTC
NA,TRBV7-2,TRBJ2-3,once,CASSLGSSTGDTQYF,TGTGCCAGCAGCTTAGGGTCTAGTACCGGAGATACGCAGTATTTT
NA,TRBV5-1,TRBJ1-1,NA,CASSLVGLVGNTEASF,TGCGCCAGCAGCTTGGTGGGCTTGGTTGGGAACACTGAAGCTTCCTTT
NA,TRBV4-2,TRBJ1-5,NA,CASSQGGWNQPQHF,TGTGCCAGCAGCCAAGGCGGATGGAATCAGCCCCAGCATTTT
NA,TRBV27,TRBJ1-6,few,CASRGLTTQSSYNSPLHF,TGTGCCAGCAGGGGGTTGACGACTCAGAGCTCCTATAATTCACCCCTCCACTTT
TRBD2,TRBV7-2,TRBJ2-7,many,CASSLGSGSSYEQYF,TGTGCCAGCAGCTTAGGCAGCGGGAGCTCCTACGAGCAGTACTTC
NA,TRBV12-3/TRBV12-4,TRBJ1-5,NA,CASTGGPNQPQHF,TGTGCCAGCACGGGGGGGCCGAATCAGCCCCAGCATTTT
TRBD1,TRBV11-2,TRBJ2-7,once,CASNYPETGADEQYF,TGTGCCAGCAACTACCCCGAGACAGGGGCCGACGAGCAGTACTTC
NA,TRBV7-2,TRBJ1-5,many,CASSSQNQPQHF,TGTGCCAGCAGCTCTCAAAATCAGCCCCAGCATTTT
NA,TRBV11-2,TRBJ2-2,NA,CASSSRRSTGELFF,TGTGCCAGCAGCTCCCGTAGGAGTACTGGGGAGCTGTTTTTT
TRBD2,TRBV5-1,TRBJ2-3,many,CASETSGSIADTQYF,TGCGCCAGTGAGACTAGCGGGAGTATCGCAGATACGCAGTATTTT
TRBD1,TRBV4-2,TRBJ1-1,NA,CASSGLTGGGTEAFF,TGTGCCAGCAGCGGCCTGACAGGGGGAGGCACTGAAGCTTTCTTT
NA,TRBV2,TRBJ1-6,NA,CASNAGRNSPLHF,TGTGCCAGCAACGCGGGAAGGAATTCACCCCTCCACTTT